This T cell receptor beta chain came from a study of T cell responses to AZD1222 COVID-19 vaccine. On the study more broadly: It was second doses at about 4 or about 12 weeks that were pooled. Study-level results: Of spike-specific TCRs, nearly half reportedly target regions left unmutated in variants. The peak T cell response came first, and repertoires were sampled only after it. The donor cohort was predominantly white British with a female majority, and clonal diversity may have been underestimated.

TCRdb keeps only in-frame clones here, not all; method: immunoSEQ multiplex PCR. Among some 19,000 clones, about 80% were seen once, and the ten largest hold around 46%. Remarks on this clone: Its antigen is still unknown.

This clonotype was sampled from an adult in good health. The sequenced sample was peripheral blood, obtained on day 0 of AZD1222 vaccination.

The CDR3 DNA follows: TGTGCCAGCGTGTCCGCAGGGGCGGGATCCCGTGAAGCTTTCTTT. This sequence encodes CASVSAGAGSREAFF. The V gene is TRBV6-5, the J gene TRBJ1-1; D is perhaps TRBD1 (6 bases). The CDR3 contains 15 residues. Trimming removed 8 bases at V and 7 bases at J, with 23 bases between. CDR1 and CDR2 (germline): MNHEY, SVGAGI.